A selection of T cell receptor beta chains follows, all from one sample in a study of control samples from healthy donors and cancer patients. Method: immunoSEQ multiplex PCR; TCRdb's copy keeps in-frame clones and lacks some. The sample includes some 190,000 clones. Sequenced input: blood. These receptors were collected from a young woman in good health. CDR3s include the opening cysteine and the closing phenylalanine or tryptophan.

V,J,CDR3
TRBV27,TRBJ1-2,CASSQQGDGVRYTF
TRBV28,TRBJ1-2,CASSSPSQINYGYTF
TRBV5-1,TRBJ2-1,CASRTSVTTYNEQFF
TRBV2,TRBJ1-1,CASIGTGSVGTEAFF
TRBV2,TRBJ1-5,CASMRRGPQHF
TRBV29-1,TRBJ2-7,CSVEPTESSYEQYF
TRBV4-1,TRBJ1-2,CASSPGQGRGYTF
TRBV28,TRBJ1-1,CASSRLRAPSEAFF
TRBV7-8,TRBJ2-3,CAIGPQQGPRDTQYF
TRBV9,TRBJ1-6,CASSATGGRSPLHF
TRBV7-2,TRBJ1-4,CASSLATGRNEKLFF
TRBV5-1,TRBJ2-5,CASSRTPEETQYF
TRBV27,TRBJ1-1,CASSLGYRGRVTEAFF
TRBV5-1,TRBJ1-4,CASSGGGTVRGEKLFF
TRBV6-1,TRBJ1-1,CASSDQENTEAFF
TRBV28,TRBJ1-2,CACLGLRWQNRGGYTF
TRBV21-1,TRBJ1-1,CASSKRGAGDTEAFF
TRBV10-3,TRBJ1-2,CAISGRAGYGYTF
TRBV4-2,TRBJ1-2,CASSQHDSGRDGYTF
TRBV7-2,TRBJ2-5,CASSLTPGRQYF
TRBV28,TRBJ2-7,CASSRQGGYEQYF
TRBV5-1,TRBJ2-1,CASSLGDRGLINEQFF
TRBV2,TRBJ1-1,CASEPSVNTEAFF
TRBV29-1,TRBJ1-1,CSAPTGEDRWAEAFF
TRBV2,TRBJ1-2,CASTLQQGYGYTF
TRBV7-2,TRBJ2-3,CASSLGGARTDTQYF
TRBV7-9,TRBJ2-1,CASSTTDPFF
TRBV19,TRBJ1-2,CASSTGQGGTYTF